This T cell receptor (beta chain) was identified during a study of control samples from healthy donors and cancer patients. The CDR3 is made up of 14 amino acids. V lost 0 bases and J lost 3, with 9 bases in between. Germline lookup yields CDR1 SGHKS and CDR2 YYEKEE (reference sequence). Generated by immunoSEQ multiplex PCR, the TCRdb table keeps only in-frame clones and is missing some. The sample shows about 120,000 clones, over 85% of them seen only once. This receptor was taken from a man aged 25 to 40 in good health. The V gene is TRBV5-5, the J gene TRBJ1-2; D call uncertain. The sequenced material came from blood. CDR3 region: CASSLVIEDYGYTF. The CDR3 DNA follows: TGTGCCAGCAGCTTGGTAATAGAGGACTATGGCTACACCTTC.